These 29 T cell receptor beta chains were sequenced from one sample in a study of response to subunit inactivated influenza vaccine. TCRdb redid the calling of the RT-PCR reads with MiXCR, one entry per CDR3 protein. The sample includes about 780,000 distinct CDR3 sequences, around 20% of them seen just once. Sequencing was performed on PBMCs from blood, taken more than 4 days after vaccination. The origin of the receptors is a man aged 50-60 years who received an inactivated influenza vaccine.

There are a few counts of this clonotype. The chain joins TRBV4-1 to TRBJ2-3, with 8 bases matching TRBD1. Trimming removed 4 bases from V and 0 bases from J; junction bases left unmatched: 6. The CDR3 contains 16 residues. Germline lookup yields CDR1 MGHRA and CDR2 YSYEKL. Here the CDR3 reads CASSLRTGTSTDTQYF. CDR3 in DNA: TGCGCCAGCAGCCTTAGGACAGGGACTAGCACAGATACGCAGTATTTT.

The V call is TRBV12-3 or TRBV12-4, the J call TRBJ1-5; unclear D gene. Trimming stripped 5 bases from V and 7 bases from J, with 12 bases between. The CDR3 length is 13 residues. The CDR3 region is CASSAREAQPQHF. The CDR3 region has the DNA TGTGCCAGCAGTGCGAGGGAGGCGCAGCCCCAGCATTTT.

The chain has TRBV11-2 and TRBJ2-1, with 8 bases aligning to TRBD2. V was clipped by 2 bases and J by 0 bases; unmatched bases: 12. CDR3 length: 19 residues. Germline assignment: CDR1 SGHAT and CDR2 FQNNGV. The CDR3 protein is CASSLFGLSGGFSYNEQFF. CDR3 nucleotide sequence: TGTGCCAGCAGCTTATTCGGTTTAAGCGGGGGATTCTCCTACAATGAGCAGTTCTTC.

This chain connects TRBV10-1 to TRBJ2-1; 9 positions agree with TRBD1. The CDR3 length is 16 residues. V lost 7 bases to trimming and J lost 0 bases; unmatched junction nucleotides: 7. Germline values: CDR1 WNHNN, CDR2 SYGVQD (reference sequence). The CDR3 sequence is CASTRDRASSYNEQFF. The CDR3 region has the DNA TGCGCCAGCACCCGGGACAGGGCGAGCTCCTACAATGAGCAGTTCTTC.

J is TRBJ2-6 and V is TRBV6-1, with 9 bases aligning to TRBD1. CDR1 MNHNS and CDR2 SASEGT come from the germline V gene. The J segment lost 1 base and the V segment lost 6 bases, leaving 10 bases of the junction unmatched. CDR3 length equals 18 residues. Here the CDR3 DNA reads TGTGCCAGCAGCCTTCTCCCGGGACAGGGTTCTGGGGCCAACGTCCTGACTTTC. This codes for CASSLLPGQGSGANVLTF.

This clonotype was counted only a few times. This sequence joins TRBV7-2 and TRBJ1-2; possible D gene TRBD1, 6 bases. Trimming cost V 4 bases and J 0 bases, with 12 bases left between them. Germline lookup yields CDR1 SGHTA and CDR2 FQGNSA. The CDR3 covers 15 residues. CDR3 protein: CASSWRTDANYGYTF. CDR3 coding DNA: TGTGCCAGCAGCTGGAGGACAGACGCTAACTATGGCTACACCTTC.

This clonotype was detected ten times or more. The chain couples TRBV29-1 to TRBJ2-6; 9 nucleotides align to TRBD1. Germline V gene data show CDR1 as SQVTM and CDR2 as ANQGSEA. Germline trimming cut 7 bases from V and 4 bases from J; bases unmatched to any gene: 14. CDR3 length equals 17 residues. The CDR3: CSAGGSGTGTGANVLTF. CDR3 coding DNA: TGCAGCGCCGGAGGCTCCGGGACAGGGACCGGGGCCAACGTCCTGACTTTC.

This clonotype was counted a few times. The V and J genes are TRBV15 and TRBJ2-1, with 7 bases lining up with TRBD1. The V gene end was trimmed by 2 bases and the J gene end by 5 bases; junction bases not matched to a gene: 3. The CDR3 length is 14 residues. The germline gives CDR1 LNHNV, CDR2 YYDKDF (reference sequence). The CDR3 sequence: CATSRQGVDNEQFF. The CDR3 DNA is TGTGCCACCAGCAGACAGGGGGTAGACAATGAGCAGTTCTTC.

This clonotype was recorded a few times. J is TRBJ2-2 and V is TRBV12-3 or TRBV12-4; tentatively, D is TRBD1 (5 bases). This CDR3 contains 12 residues. V was shortened by 5 bases and J by 7 bases, with 8 bases between the two germline ends. This CDR3 reads CASSEGVGELFF. CDR3 in DNA: TGTGCCAGCAGTGAAGGGGTCGGGGAGCTGTTTTTT.

V gene TRBV7-2 combines with J gene TRBJ1-5; D unclear. The CDR3 extends over 13 amino acids. V lost 1 base and J 10 bases, leaving 11 bases between the germline ends. Germline V gene sequence: CDR1 SGHTA, CDR2 FQGNSA. The CDR3 sequence is CASSLVAIDPQHF. The CDR3 DNA reads TGTGCCAGCAGCTTAGTTGCCATAGACCCCCAGCATTTT.

The chain couples TRBV4-3 to TRBJ2-3; D perhaps matches TRBD2 (7 bases). The germline V gene has CDR1 LGHNA and CDR2 YSLEER. CDR3 length: 16 amino acids. V dropped 4 bases and J dropped 4 bases, with 18 bases sitting between them. CDR3: CASSPLGGGSADTQYF. The CDR3 bases are TGCGCCAGCAGCCCCCTTGGGGGGGGCTCGGCAGATACGCAGTATTTT.

Ten or more counts support this clonotype. CDR3 sequence: CSLNRGGHTDTQYF. For the CDR3, the DNA is TGCAGCCTCAACCGGGGCGGACACACAGATACGCAGTATTTT. This chain connects TRBV20-1 to TRBJ2-3; D might be TRBD1 or TRBD2, each matching 5 bases. CDR1 is DFQATT, CDR2 SNEGSKA, per germline (reference sequence). CDR3 length: 14 residues.

This clonotype was detected a few times. This chain joins TRBV5-5 and TRBJ2-2; a possible D gene is TRBD2 (6 bases). The germline V gene has CDR1 SGHKS and CDR2 YYEKEE (reference sequence). The CDR3 runs to 14 residues. With 3 bases removed from V and 5 bases from J, the gap between germline ends came to 11 bases. The CDR3 sequence: CASSSSRGTGELFF. CDR3 DNA: TGTGCCAGCAGCTCGTCGCGGGGAACCGGGGAGCTGTTTTTT.

In its sample, this clonotype was seen a few times. The chain joins TRBV20-1 to TRBJ2-2; 10 nucleotides match TRBD2. Germline CDR1 is DFQATT and CDR2 is SNEGSKA (reference sequence). This CDR3 has 17 amino acids. Trimming took 0 bases from V and 3 from J; bases not matched to a gene: 7. The CDR3 loop reads CSARDLRTSGYTGELFF. The DNA of the CDR3 is TGCAGTGCTAGAGATCTGAGGACTAGCGGATACACCGGGGAGCTGTTTTTT.

This chain uses TRBV5-1 with TRBJ2-3, with D hard to call. The CDR3 sequence is 11 residues long. Trimming pared 0 bases from V and 10 bases from J, leaving 6 bases between. Per the germline V gene, CDR1 is SGHRS and CDR2 is YFSETQ. CDR3 sequence: CASSLGDSQYF. For the CDR3, the DNA is TGCGCCAGCAGCTTGGGGGATTCGCAGTATTTT.

This clonotype was observed at least ten times. The chain uses TRBV20-1 and TRBJ1-2; D is unresolved. The CDR3 covers 10 residues. V lost 2 bases to trimming and J lost 4 bases, with 2 bases between them. The germline V gene encodes CDR1 DFQATT and CDR2 SNEGSKA (reference sequence). As DNA, the CDR3 is TGCAGTGCTAGAAGCTATGGCTACACCTTC. It is translated as CSARSYGYTF.

The CDR3: CASSSRVRAFF. The CDR3 bases are TGTGCCAGCAGCAGCAGGGTGCGGGCTTTCTTT. The gene calls are TRBV6-5 and TRBJ1-1; tentative D call: TRBD1 (5 bases). This CDR3 contains 11 residues. Trimming took off 6 bases at V and 11 bases at J, with 13 bases between the two ends. Germline CDR1 MNHEY, CDR2 SVGAGI.

This chain joins TRBV24-1 and TRBJ2-1, with D possibly TRBD2 on 5 matching bases. Trimming took off 9 bases at V and 4 bases at J, with 18 bases between the two ends. Germline CDR1 KGHDR, CDR2 SFDVKD. The CDR3 length is 15 residues. The CDR3 loop is CATQSGSGNYNEQFF. CDR3 bases: TGTGCCACCCAGAGCGGCAGCGGAAATTACAATGAGCAGTTCTTC.

V usage is TRBV5-1 and J usage is TRBJ2-7, with 8 bases that match TRBD1. The V gene's germline CDR1 is SGHRS and CDR2 YFSETQ. CDR3 length: 15 amino acids. V was pared by 5 bases and J by 0 bases, with 7 bases of the junction left unmatched. DNA of the CDR3: TGCGCCAGCAGTCCAGGGGGCCTCGCCTCCTACGAGCAGTACTTC. Translating gives CASSPGGLASYEQYF.

The rearrangement joins TRBV20-1 to TRBJ1-6; possible D gene TRBD1, 6 bases. This CDR3 is built from 15 residues. The germline V and J ends were trimmed by 6 bases and 4 bases, with 16 bases remaining between them. Germline V CDR1 and CDR2: DFQATT, SNEGSKA (reference sequence). CDR3 residues: CSAIQDRPYNSPLHF. The CDR3 nucleotides are TGCAGTGCCATACAGGACAGACCTTATAATTCACCCCTCCACTTT.

V gene TRBV11-1 combines with J gene TRBJ1-5, with TRBD1 matching 9 bases. Trimming took 1 base from V and 2 from J; bases not matched to a gene: 9. The CDR3 is 18 amino acids. Per germline, CDR1 SGHAT and CDR2 FQDESV (reference sequence). The CDR3 spells CASSLGRTGEIGNQPQHF. The CDR3 region has the DNA TGTGCCAGCAGCTTAGGACGGACAGGGGAGATTGGCAATCAGCCCCAGCATTTT.

The chain joins TRBV12-3 or TRBV12-4 to TRBJ2-6; a possible D gene is TRBD1 (5 bases). Trimming removed 1 base at V and 1 base at J, with 26 bases between. The length of the CDR3 is 22 residues. The CDR3 reads CASSLEAAGWLRRDSGANVLTF. The DNA for the CDR3 is TGTGCCAGCAGTTTAGAGGCGGCAGGGTGGTTGAGACGAGATTCTGGGGCCAACGTCCTGACTTTC.

This chain joins TRBV28 and TRBJ2-7; unclear D gene. Between the trimmed V and J ends, which lost 3 bases and 7 bases, there was a span of 10 bases. There are 12 residues in the CDR3. Germline CDR1 reads MDHEN; CDR2 reads SYDVKM. The CDR3 reads CASSFFRWEQYF. For the CDR3, the DNA is TGTGCCAGCAGTTTCTTCAGATGGGAGCAGTACTTC. The whole variable domain, remainder taken from reference TRBV28 and TRBJ2-7, is DVKVTQSSRYLVKRTGEKVFLECVQDMDHENMFWYRQDPGLGLRLIYFSYDVKMKEKGDIPEGYSVSREKKERFSLILESASTNQTSMYLCASSFFRWEQYFGPGTRLTVT.

The rearrangement links TRBV5-1 to TRBJ2-1; 9 nucleotides line up with TRBD1. The CDR3 runs 13 residues. CDR1 and CDR2 from the germline V gene are SGHRS and YFSETQ. V lost 1 base, J lost 10 bases, and 3 bases stayed unmatched. In DNA, the CDR3 is TGCGCCAGCAGCTTGACAGGGGGCCCAGAGCAGTTCTTC. Its protein is CASSLTGGPEQFF.

For this clonotype: It may be a read error: a sequence one base away is much more abundant. The V and J genes are TRBV4-3 and TRBJ2-7; 7 bases line up with TRBD1. This CDR3 contains 13 residues. Per germline, CDR1 LGHNA and CDR2 YSLEER. Here the CDR3 reads CVSSPWTGYEQYF. The CDR3 DNA is TGCGTCAGCAGCCCTTGGACAGGCTACGAGCAGTACTTC.

In its sample, this clonotype was seen a few times. The rearrangement uses TRBV6-1 and TRBJ2-7; 8 nucleotides agree with TRBD1. The CDR3 spans 15 residues. Trimming cost V 8 bases and J 3 bases; bases outside gene matches: 12. Germline-derived CDR1 and CDR2 are MNHNS and SASEGT. The CDR3 DNA is TGTGCCAGCCTTAACACACAGGGGGTCCACTACGAGCAGTACTTC. The encoded protein is CASLNTQGVHYEQYF.

This clonotype occurred a few times. The genes are TRBV6-1 and TRBJ1-5, with 8 bases aligning to TRBD1. This CDR3 is built from 14 residues. Germline loops: CDR1 MNHNS, CDR2 SASEGT. Trimming removed 7 bases from V and 1 base from J; junction bases left unmatched: 3. The CDR3 is CASNRQGSNQPQHF. In DNA, the CDR3 is TGTGCCAGCAACCGACAGGGGAGCAATCAGCCCCAGCATTTT.

This chain joins TRBV7-9 and TRBJ1-2; D is unresolved. Germline values: CDR1 SEHNR, CDR2 FQNEAQ (reference sequence). V lost 3 bases, J lost 7 bases, and 3 bases lay in between. The length of the CDR3 is 10 residues. The CDR3 bases are TGTGCCAGCAGCTTTGGTGGCTACACCTTC. Its translation is CASSFGGYTF. Filled out from reference TRBV7-9 and TRBJ1-2, the complete variable domain reads DTGVSQNPRHKITKRGQNVTFRCDPISEHNRLYWYRQTLGQGPEFLTYFQNEAQLEKSRLLSDRFSAERPKGSFSTLEIQRTEQGDSAMYLCASSFGGYTFGSGTRLTVV.

This clonotype appeared many times. This chain connects TRBV20-1 to TRBJ2-7; 9 bases are shared with TRBD1. Germline V gene lookup returns CDR1 DFQATT and CDR2 SNEGSKA (reference sequence). Losses at the gene ends were 6 bases for V and 8 bases for J; bases not matched to a gene: 11. The CDR3 runs 13 residues. The CDR3 protein is CSAAQGAALKQYF. The DNA for the CDR3 is TGCAGTGCAGCACAGGGGGCAGCCTTAAAGCAGTACTTC.